The 12 T cell receptor beta chains below come from one sample, sequenced in a study of CD8 T cells in ankylosing spondylitis. TCRdb passed the 5' RACE reads through MiXCR, listing each CDR3 protein once. Of roughly 130,000 distinct CDR3 sequences detected, 8% to 9% appear once; the ten largest clones hold 7.3%. Sequenced: synovial fluid, either unsorted or a sorted T cell fraction (not recorded which). The origin of the receptors is a male donor with ankylosing spondylitis.

This clonotype has ten or more counts. The genes are TRBV7-9 and TRBJ1-5; D perhaps matches TRBD1 (5 bases). Germline V CDR1 and CDR2: SEHNR, FQNEAQ (reference sequence). V was clipped by 4 bases and J by 3 bases, with 16 bases between them. The CDR3 covers 16 residues. The CDR3 is CASSWAGGVANQPQHF. CDR3 coding DNA: TGTGCCAGCAGCTGGGCGGGGGGGGTTGCCAATCAGCCCCAGCATTTT.

CDR3 nucleotides: TGTGCCAGCAGTTCTCCTCCGGGACTAGCGGGAAGAGAGACCCAGTACTTC. Amino acids: CASSSPPGLAGRETQYF. This chain links TRBV28 with TRBJ2-5; 13 nucleotides align to TRBD2. Per the germline V gene, CDR1 is MDHEN and CDR2 is SYDVKM. With 4 bases clipped from V and 4 bases from J, the junction kept 9 bases outside the gene matches. There are 17 residues in the CDR3.

This clonotype was observed many times. The V and J genes are TRBV28 and TRBJ2-2; the match to TRBD1 covers 9 bases. This CDR3 is 14 amino acids long. Germline V gene sequence: CDR1 MDHEN, CDR2 SYDVKM. V dropped 6 bases and J dropped 5; count of bases not matched to a gene: 4. The CDR3 DNA is TGTGCCAGCAGCGCCGGGACAGGGACCGGGGAGCTGTTTTTT. It encodes CASSAGTGTGELFF.

This clonotype was observed many times. The rearrangement uses TRBV6-2 or TRBV6-3 and TRBJ2-1; D is ambiguous. The CDR3 covers 15 residues. V was shortened by 5 bases and J by 2 bases, with 13 bases between the two germline ends. Germline CDR1 is MNHEY and CDR2 is SVGEGT. The CDR3 is CASSDGPSTYNEQFF. The CDR3 DNA reads TGTGCCAGCAGTGACGGACCATCAACCTACAATGAGCAGTTCTTC.

This clonotype was found many times. This chain joins TRBV27 and TRBJ2-1, with 7 bases matching TRBD2. The V and J ends lost 4 bases and 4 bases, in that order; junction bases with no gene match: 10. CDR1 is MNHEY and CDR2 is SMNVEV in the germline V gene (reference sequence). CDR3 size: 16 residues. CDR3 residues: CASSSNKRGLYNEQFF. CDR3 DNA: TGTGCCAGCAGTTCGAATAAACGGGGACTATACAATGAGCAGTTCTTC.

This clonotype was seen more than once but under ten times. The chain joins TRBV20-1 to TRBJ2-4; D is unclear. CDR1 and CDR2 from the germline V gene are DFQATT and SNEGSKA (reference sequence). The CDR3 is 11 amino acids. V lost 2 bases and J lost 9, with 8 bases in between. The DNA for the CDR3 is TGCAGTGCTAGATATCGCACCATTCAGTACTTC. Amino acids: CSARYRTIQYF.

This clonotype was observed at least ten times. The chain joins TRBV20-1 to TRBJ2-1; D gene uncertain. The CDR3 runs to 14 residues. Between the trimmed V and J ends, which lost 5 bases and 3 bases, there was a span of 14 bases. Germline V CDR1 and CDR2: DFQATT, SNEGSKA (reference sequence). In DNA form, the CDR3 reads TGCAGTGCTGAAAATCTAGATAACTACAATGAGCAGTTCTTC. Translated: CSAENLDNYNEQFF.

This clonotype has only a few counts. The V call is TRBV5-4, the J call TRBJ2-7, with D possibly being TRBD1 or TRBD2 (5 bases each). Germline V gives CDR1 SGHNT, CDR2 YYREEE (reference sequence). Between the trimmed V and J ends, which lost 4 bases and 0 bases, there was a span of 14 bases. The CDR3 runs to 15 residues. The CDR3 protein is CASSPRTTSSYEQYF. Written as DNA, the CDR3 is TGTGCCAGCAGCCCGAGGACAACTAGCTCCTACGAGCAGTACTTC.

Only a few counts were recorded for this clonotype. The chain couples TRBV18 to TRBJ2-7; possible D gene TRBD2, 5 bases. Germline CDR1 is KGHSH and CDR2 is LQKENI. The CDR3 consists of 12 residues. V lost 4 bases, J lost 7 bases, and 11 bases lay in between. The CDR3 DNA is TGTGCCAGCTCACGAGCGGTGGGTGAGCAGTACTTC. It specifies CASSRAVGEQYF.

The table lists this clonotype with a few counts. The chain joins TRBV7-2 to TRBJ2-3; D gene unclear. CDR3 length: 13 amino acids. Trimming took off 6 bases at V and 2 bases at J, with 9 bases between the two ends. Germline V lookup: CDR1 SGHTA, CDR2 FQGNSA. The CDR3 is CASRPGFTDTQYF. The CDR3 bases are TGTGCCAGCAGACCTGGGTTCACAGATACGCAGTATTTT.

CDR3 protein: CSAPSGRTETQYF. The CDR3 DNA reads as TGCAGTGCTCCTAGCGGGAGGACTGAGACCCAGTACTTC. The rearrangement joins TRBV20-1 to TRBJ2-5; 11 nucleotides line up with TRBD2. Looked up from germline, CDR1 is DFQATT and CDR2 is SNEGSKA (reference sequence). The CDR3 covers 13 residues. After removal of 5 bases from V and 5 bases from J, the junction contained 4 bases not matched to a gene.

This clonotype was seen repeatedly, ten times or more. The genes are TRBV6-1 and TRBJ2-2; TRBD1 matches 7 bases. The CDR3 extends over 16 amino acids. The ends lost 4 bases at V and 6 bases at J; junction bases unmatched: 11. The germline V gene encodes CDR1 MNHNS and CDR2 SASEGT. The CDR3 sequence: CASSAPQGRGPGELFF. The CDR3 DNA follows: TGTGCCAGCAGTGCACCACAGGGGCGCGGTCCCGGGGAGCTGTTTTTT.